The rows below give T cell receptor beta chains drawn from one sample of a study of response to subunit inactivated influenza vaccine. MiXCR was run by TCRdb on the RT-PCR reads, yielding one entry per CDR3 protein. The table has hundreds of thousands of distinct CDR3 sequences, approximately 15% seen once. Sequenced here: PBMCs from blood, sampled 14 to 15 days before vaccination. All receptors derive from a man aged 50-59 years who received an inactivated influenza vaccine. Both conserved end residues are part of each CDR3. D genes are given only for firm matches. Clone size is given for some rows only: seen once, a few or many times, or a class if the clone is expanded.

.	TRBV7-3	TRBJ1-1	once	TGTGCCAGCAGCTTAACAGGGGTCGACACTGAAGCTTTCTTT	CASSLTGVDTEAFF
TRBD1	TRBV9	TRBJ2-7	few	TGTGCCAGCAGCCTCATGGGGACAGGGGGTGGCGAGCAGTACTTC	CASSLMGTGGGEQYF
.	TRBV6-5	TRBJ2-7	few	TGTGCCAGCAGTTACACGACATCCGGCGCCTACGAGCAGTACTTC	CASSYTTSGAYEQYF
TRBD1	TRBV7-2	TRBJ2-3	few	TGTGCCAGCAGCTTCTTCGTGGGACAGACGAGCACAGATACGCAGTATTTT	CASSFFVGQTSTDTQYF
.	TRBV7-2	TRBJ2-7	.	TGTGCCAGCAGCTTTCGGCACGGGGTCACCGAGCAGTACTTC	CASSFRHGVTEQYF
.	TRBV28	TRBJ1-5	many	TGTGCCAGCAGTTCGTTATCATCCGGACTTTTCACTCAGCCCCAGCATTTT	CASSSLSSGLFTQPQHF
TRBD2	TRBV3-1	TRBJ2-2	few	TGTGCCAGCAGCCAACGTTCGGGACTAGCGGTCACCGGGGAGCTGTTTTTT	CASSQRSGLAVTGELFF
.	TRBV4-1	TRBJ1-1	.	TGCGCCAGCAGCCAAGATGTCAGGCTGAACACTGAAGCTTTCTTT	CASSQDVRLNTEAFF
.	TRBV4-1	TRBJ1-5	.	TGCGCCAGCAGCCAAGATCACAGCTATAGCAATCAGCCCCAGCATTTT	CASSQDHSYSNQPQHF
TRBD2	TRBV20-1	TRBJ2-1	few	TGCAGTGCTAGAGGACTAGCGGGAGTGTCTTACAATGAGCAGTTCTTC	CSARGLAGVSYNEQFF
.	TRBV6-6	TRBJ1-2	few	TGTGCCAGCAGTCTCGGACCCTCTCATACCTTC	CASSLGPSHTF
.	TRBV6-5	TRBJ2-5	.	TGTGCCAGCAGTTACTCGCGCATACAAGAGACCCAGTACTTC	CASSYSRIQETQYF
.	TRBV7-9	TRBJ2-3	few	TGTGCCAGCACCCTTCCGGGGCTCAAAGGGGCAGATACGCAGTATTTT	CASTLPGLKGADTQYF
.	TRBV9	TRBJ1-6	few	TGTGCCAGCAGCGCGGGGTTTTATAATTCACCCCTCCACTTT	CASSAGFYNSPLHF
.	TRBV7-2	TRBJ2-7	few	TGTGCCAGCAGCTTAGAGGGGGTCATCCCCTACGAGCAGTACTTC	CASSLEGVIPYEQYF
.	TRBV7-8	TRBJ2-3	many	TGTGCCAGCAGAGAGACAGTTATTGACACAGATACGCAGTATTTT	CASRETVIDTDTQYF
.	TRBV28	TRBJ2-6	.	TGTGCCATCCTAACCAGACGTAGCTCTGGGGCCAACGTCCTGACTTTC	CAILTRRSSGANVLTF
TRBD2	TRBV5-5	TRBJ2-1	.	TGTGCCAGCAGCTTGGACGGGGGGACGTACAATGAGCAGTTCTTC	CASSLDGGTYNEQFF
.	TRBV14	TRBJ2-3	few	TGTGCCAGCAGCCAAGAAGTTGTAGATACGCAGTATTTT	CASSQEVVDTQYF
TRBD2	TRBV20-1	TRBJ2-2	few	TGCAGTGCCCGAGCGCTAGCGGGGGTCAGTAACACCGGGGAGCTGTTTTTT	CSARALAGVSNTGELFF
.	TRBV6-5	TRBJ2-2	.	TGTGCCAGCAGTTGGGGGGTAGCTGGGGAGCTGTTTTTT	CASSWGVAGELFF
.	TRBV29-1	TRBJ2-6	few	TGCAGCGTTGTCGGGGACCGGGACGGGAACTCTGGGGCCAACGTCCTGACTTTC	CSVVGDRDGNSGANVLTF
.	TRBV11-2	TRBJ2-2	many	TGTGCCAGCAGCGTAGGAGTGACCGGGGAGCTGTTTTTT	CASSVGVTGELFF
.	TRBV19	TRBJ1-4	.	TGTGCCAGCACAGGGAGGACTAATGAAAAACTGTTTTTT	CASTGRTNEKLFF
TRBD1	TRBV5-4	TRBJ2-7	.	TGTTCCAGCATCTTGGGGACAGGGGGCTCCGAGCAGTACTTC	CSSILGTGGSEQYF
.	TRBV11-2	TRBJ1-4	.	TGTGCCAGCAGCCGGGGTAGCAGATATAATGAAAAACTGTTTTTT	CASSRGSRYNEKLFF
TRBD2	TRBV28	TRBJ2-5	few	TGTGCCAGCAGTTTGGGACTAGGCAGCACACAAGAGACCCAGTACTTC	CASSLGLGSTQETQYF
.	TRBV28	TRBJ2-3	.	TGTGCCAGCAGTCCGACTCCGGGACACCTACCGGGCACAGATACGCAGTATTTT	CASSPTPGHLPGTDTQYF
.	TRBV5-1	TRBJ2-5	.	TGCGCCAGCAGCGCCGAGACGGGAGTTCAAGAGACCCAGTACTTC	CASSAETGVQETQYF
.	TRBV4-1	TRBJ1-1	.	TGCGCCAGCAGCCAAGTTGGGGGGCACACTGAAGCTTTCTTT	CASSQVGGHTEAFF
.	TRBV6-5	TRBJ2-3	.	TGTGCCAGCAGTTCCCCCCGTGGTTACACAGATACGCAGTATTTT	CASSSPRGYTDTQYF
.	TRBV12-3/TRBV12-4	TRBJ2-1	many	TGTGCCAGCAGTCCCCGACTAGGCGAGGCGCGAAATGAGCAGTTCTTC	CASSPRLGEARNEQFF
.	TRBV7-6	TRBJ2-1	few	TGTGCCAGCAGCTTACGCAGCTCCCCCTTCGGCTACAATGAGCAGTTCTTC	CASSLRSSPFGYNEQFF
TRBD1	TRBV4-1	TRBJ2-7	.	TGCGCCAGCAGCCTAATGGGGACAGGGAACTACGAGCAGTACTTC	CASSLMGTGNYEQYF
.	TRBV20-1	TRBJ2-7	.	TGCAGTGCTAGGGCCGGGGGGCTAACCTACGAGCAGTACTTC	CSARAGGLTYEQYF
TRBD1	TRBV18	TRBJ1-4	few	TGTGCCAGCTCACTGACAGGGACCACTAATGAAAAACTGTTTTTT	CASSLTGTTNEKLFF
TRBD1	TRBV11-1	TRBJ2-2	.	TGTGCCAGCAGCTTGTCGGGACAGGGGGAAAGAAAGGACGGGGAGCTGTTTTTT	CASSLSGQGERKDGELFF
.	TRBV4-2	TRBJ1-2	few	TGTGCCAGCAGCCAGGTGGGACAAACGAACTATGGCTACACCTTC	CASSQVGQTNYGYTF
.	TRBV9	TRBJ2-1	.	TGTGCCAGCAGCACCACAGGGACCAACTACAATGAGCAGTTCTTC	CASSTTGTNYNEQFF
.	TRBV20-1	TRBJ2-1	few	TGCAGTGCTAGAGAGCTCGGAGAGAACGAGCAGTTCTTC	CSARELGENEQFF
.	TRBV3-1	TRBJ2-7	.	TGTGCCAGCAGCCCTGGGCCCTCGCGCTACGAGCAGTACTTC	CASSPGPSRYEQYF
.	TRBV27	TRBJ1-6	.	TGTGCCACGCGCCGGACAGAAAATTCACCCCTCCAGTTT	CATRRTENSPLQF
TRBD2	TRBV10-3	TRBJ2-7	.	TGTGCCATCAGTGAGTTCGGGACTAGCGGGGACTACGAGCAGTACTTC	CAISEFGTSGDYEQYF
.	TRBV11-2	TRBJ2-1	many	TGTGCCAGCACCCTGGCCCAGTTATCCGGGCAGTTCTTC	CASTLAQLSGQFF
.	TRBV7-2	TRBJ1-5	few	TGTGCCAGCAGCTTAGTTTACAGAAGCAATCAGCCCCAGCATTTT	CASSLVYRSNQPQHF
.	TRBV11-2	TRBJ2-3	.	TGTGCCAGCACACAGGCATTTACGCAGTATTTT	CASTQAFTQYF
TRBD1	TRBV7-8	TRBJ2-7	many	TGTGCCAGCAGCCGACAGGGTAAATACGAGCAGTACTTC	CASSRQGKYEQYF
TRBD1	TRBV6-5	TRBJ2-7	few	TGTGCCAGCAGTTACGGGCTCCGGACAGGGGGCGACGAGCAGTACTTC	CASSYGLRTGGDEQYF
.	TRBV6-4	TRBJ2-5	.	TGTGCCAGCAGTGCTGTTCCACCCTGGGTGACCCAGTACTTC	CASSAVPPWVTQYF
TRBD1	TRBV24-1	TRBJ1-5	few	TGTGCCACCAGGGGGACAGCCCCGGGCCCCCAGCATTTT	CATRGTAPGPQHF
.	TRBV25-1	TRBJ2-1	few	TGTGCCAGCAGTGAATTCGGGCGAAACTCCTACAATGAGCAGTTCTTC	CASSEFGRNSYNEQFF
TRBD2	TRBV15	TRBJ2-2	many	TGTGCCACCAGCAGAGATAGTCTAGCGGGAGACACCGGGGAGCTGTTTTTT	CATSRDSLAGDTGELFF
.	TRBV14	TRBJ2-1	few	TGTGCCAGCAGCCAAGAACAGTACAATGAGCAGTTCTTC	CASSQEQYNEQFF